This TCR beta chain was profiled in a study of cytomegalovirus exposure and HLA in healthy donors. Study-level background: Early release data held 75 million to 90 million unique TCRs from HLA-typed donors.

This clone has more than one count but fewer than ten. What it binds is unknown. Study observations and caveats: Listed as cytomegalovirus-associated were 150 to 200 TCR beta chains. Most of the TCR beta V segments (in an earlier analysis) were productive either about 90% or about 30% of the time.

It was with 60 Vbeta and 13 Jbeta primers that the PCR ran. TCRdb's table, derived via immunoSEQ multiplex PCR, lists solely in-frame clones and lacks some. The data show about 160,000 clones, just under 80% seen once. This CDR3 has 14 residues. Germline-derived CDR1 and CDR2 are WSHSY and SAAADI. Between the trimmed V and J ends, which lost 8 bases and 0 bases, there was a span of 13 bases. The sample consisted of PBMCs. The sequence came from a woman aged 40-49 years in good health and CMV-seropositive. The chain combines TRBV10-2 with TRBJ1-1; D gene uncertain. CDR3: CASVDKAMNTEAFF. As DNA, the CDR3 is TGCGCCAGCGTTGACAAGGCCATGAACACTGAAGCTTTCTTT.